Shown below are 6 T cell receptor beta chains from a single sample sequenced in a study of T-cell memory formation after mild COVID-19. TCRdb passed the 5' RACE reads through MiXCR, listing each CDR3 protein once. Counted here are approximately 65,000 distinct CDR3 sequences, less than 9.5% occurring once; the ten biggest clones make up around 1.2%. What was sequenced was PBMCs or a T cell subset sorted from them (not recorded which). Every receptor here comes from a man aged 18 to 30 who had mild COVID-19 (a few samples of this study predate the infection). Cell type and time point are not known.

The rearrangement links TRBV7-9 to TRBJ1-1; D ambiguous. This CDR3 comprises 13 residues. CDR1 and CDR2 from the germline V gene are SEHNR and FQNEAQ (reference sequence). Trimming took 0 bases from V and 6 from J, leaving 8 bases between them. CDR3 sequence reads: CASSLAGTSEAFF. The DNA of the CDR3 is TGTGCCAGCAGCTTAGCGGGAACATCTGAAGCTTTCTTT.

J is TRBJ1-1 and V is TRBV7-2; D call uncertain. The CDR3 totals 14 residues. The V gene lost 3 bases and the J gene lost 1 base, with 9 bases spanning the gap. From germline, CDR1 is SGHTA and CDR2 FQGNSA. The CDR3 region has the DNA TGTGCCAGCAGCTTTTACGGCGGGAACACTGAAGCTTTCTTT. Its translation: CASSFYGGNTEAFF.

This clonotype showed up just once. V is TRBV12-3 or TRBV12-4 and J is TRBJ1-1; D gene ambiguous. V lost 1 base and J 6 bases, leaving 9 bases between the germline ends. CDR3 size: 13 residues. CDR3 DNA sequence: TGTGCCAGCAGTTTAGGCGTTATTCCTGAAGCTTTCTTT. Its protein is CASSLGVIPEAFF.

This clonotype has a count of ten or more. V and J are TRBV7-2 and TRBJ1-1, with D unclear. V was trimmed by 0 bases and J by 3 bases, leaving 5 bases between them. The CDR3 extends over 13 amino acids. CDR1 and CDR2 from the germline V gene are SGHTA and FQGNSA. CDR3 region: CASSLAPDTEAFF. CDR3 in DNA: TGTGCCAGCAGCTTAGCCCCTGACACTGAAGCTTTCTTT.

This clonotype was counted a few times. The chain links TRBV19 to TRBJ2-5; D is undetermined. The CDR3 covers 16 residues. The germline V gene encodes CDR1 LNHDA and CDR2 SQIVND (reference sequence). The V end was cut by 3 bases, the J end by 4 bases, with 18 bases between. DNA for the CDR3: TGTGCCAGTAGTATCCCCGGTGGGCCAACCCGAGAGACCCAGTACTTC. It yields the protein CASSIPGGPTRETQYF.

This clonotype was seen repeatedly, ten times or more. V gene TRBV12-3 or TRBV12-4 combines with J gene TRBJ2-3; weak D call: TRBD2 (5 bases). V gave up 4 bases and J gave up 0 bases, with 11 bases separating them. CDR3 length: 15 residues. CDR3 in DNA: TGTGCCAGCAGTTCTAGCCAGTCTAGCACAGATACGCAGTATTTT. This codes for CASSSSQSSTDTQYF.